This is a list of T cell receptor beta chains from one sample in a study of spatial heterogeneity in lung cancer. MiXCR, run by TCRdb on the 5' RACE reads, gives a single entry per CDR3 protein. The sample lists fewer than 60,000 distinct CDR3 sequences, roughly 7.4% seen once, with around 33% in the top ten. The starting material was PBMCs, obtained at follow-up. Receptors originate from a female donor with early-stage non-small cell lung cancer. Each CDR3 is given with its conserved first and last residue. The order of the fields is V gene, J gene, D gene, clone size, CDR3 protein, CDR3 DNA. D genes are given only for firm matches. Some rows have no size entry. The others give once, few or many, or a class for an expanded clone.

v_call: TRBV20-1; j_call: TRBJ1-6; d_call: .; clone_size: many; cdr3_aa: CSAGEGSYNSPLHF; cdr3_nt: TGCAGTGCTGGCGAAGGCTCCTATAATTCACCCCTCCACTTT
v_call: TRBV2; j_call: TRBJ2-5; d_call: TRBD2; clone_size: many; cdr3_aa: CASDGGGQETQYF; cdr3_nt: TGTGCCTCCGACGGGGGGGGTCAAGAGACCCAGTACTTC
v_call: TRBV10-3; j_call: TRBJ2-7; d_call: TRBD1; clone_size: many; cdr3_aa: CAISEGQGVTYEQYF; cdr3_nt: TGTGCCATCAGTGAGGGTCAGGGGGTCACCTACGAGCAGTACTTC
v_call: TRBV3-1; j_call: TRBJ1-2; d_call: .; clone_size: many; cdr3_aa: CASSLPFSGYTF; cdr3_nt: TGTGCCAGCAGCCTACCTTTTTCTGGCTACACCTTC
v_call: TRBV5-1; j_call: TRBJ1-1; d_call: .; clone_size: .; cdr3_aa: CASSAGLGGTEAFF; cdr3_nt: TGCGCCAGCAGCGCTGGCTTGGGGGGCACTGAAGCTTTCTTT
v_call: TRBV10-2; j_call: TRBJ2-3; d_call: TRBD2; clone_size: .; cdr3_aa: CASTRRGGLAEDTQYF; cdr3_nt: TGCGCCAGCACCCGACGGGGAGGACTAGCGGAAGATACGCAGTATTTT
v_call: TRBV5-4; j_call: TRBJ2-3; d_call: .; clone_size: .; cdr3_aa: CARSSYSVDTQYF; cdr3_nt: TGTGCCAGAAGCTCCTACAGCGTAGATACGCAGTATTTT
v_call: TRBV20-1; j_call: TRBJ2-5; d_call: .; clone_size: many; cdr3_aa: CSAISDKDQETQYF; cdr3_nt: TGCAGTGCTATTTCTGACAAAGACCAAGAGACCCAGTACTTC
v_call: TRBV3-1; j_call: TRBJ2-7; d_call: .; clone_size: many; cdr3_aa: CASSLGTGTLSSYEQYF; cdr3_nt: TGTGCCAGCAGCCTTGGAACCGGGACACTAAGCTCCTACGAGCAGTACTTC
v_call: TRBV28; j_call: TRBJ2-1; d_call: .; clone_size: many; cdr3_aa: CASRARDEQFF; cdr3_nt: TGTGCCAGCAGAGCGAGGGATGAGCAGTTCTTC
v_call: TRBV20-1; j_call: TRBJ1-2; d_call: .; clone_size: few; cdr3_aa: CSAREVSTGIYGYTF; cdr3_nt: TGCAGTGCTAGAGAGGTTTCGACGGGAATCTATGGCTACACCTTC
v_call: TRBV5-1; j_call: TRBJ1-1; d_call: .; clone_size: few; cdr3_aa: CASSLGARRWDTEAFF; cdr3_nt: TGCGCCAGCAGCTTGGGGGCCCGCCGGTGGGACACTGAAGCTTTCTTT
v_call: TRBV19; j_call: TRBJ1-2; d_call: .; clone_size: many; cdr3_aa: CASSTPGKAYGYTF; cdr3_nt: TGTGCCAGTAGTACCCCGGGGAAGGCCTATGGCTACACCTTC
v_call: TRBV7-9; j_call: TRBJ1-6; d_call: .; clone_size: few; cdr3_aa: CASSGWESGISPLHF; cdr3_nt: TGTGCCAGCAGCGGGTGGGAGTCCGGCATTTCACCCCTCCACTTT
v_call: TRBV20-1; j_call: TRBJ1-2; d_call: .; clone_size: many; cdr3_aa: CSAPIYGYTF; cdr3_nt: TGCAGTGCTCCCATTTATGGCTACACCTTC
v_call: TRBV3-1; j_call: TRBJ1-1; d_call: .; clone_size: .; cdr3_aa: CASSQVDRRGVAFF; cdr3_nt: TGTGCCAGCAGCCAAGTGGATCGCCGGGGGGTAGCTTTCTTT
v_call: TRBV27; j_call: TRBJ1-2; d_call: TRBD1; clone_size: many; cdr3_aa: CASSLTPGTGNNYGYTF; cdr3_nt: TGTGCCAGCAGTCTAACCCCCGGGACAGGAAATAACTATGGCTACACCTTC
v_call: TRBV6-5; j_call: TRBJ1-2; d_call: .; clone_size: many; cdr3_aa: CASCKTANYGYTF; cdr3_nt: TGTGCCAGCTGTAAGACAGCAAACTATGGCTACACCTTC
v_call: TRBV12-3/TRBV12-4; j_call: TRBJ1-4; d_call: .; clone_size: many; cdr3_aa: CASSFGGNGEKLFF; cdr3_nt: TGTGCCAGCAGTTTTGGGGGGAATGGTGAAAAACTGTTTTTT
v_call: TRBV9; j_call: TRBJ1-2; d_call: .; clone_size: many; cdr3_aa: CASSPLPGVTGSGYGYTF; cdr3_nt: TGTGCCAGCAGCCCTCTTCCCGGGGTCACAGGGTCTGGTTATGGCTACACCTTC
v_call: TRBV6-6; j_call: TRBJ2-5; d_call: .; clone_size: many; cdr3_aa: CASSYSVGAQDTQYF; cdr3_nt: TGTGCCAGCAGTTACTCGGTGGGGGCCCAAGACACCCAGTACTTC
v_call: TRBV7-2; j_call: TRBJ2-7; d_call: .; clone_size: many; cdr3_aa: CASSTRNYEQYF; cdr3_nt: TGTGCCAGCAGCACTAGAAACTACGAGCAGTACTTC
v_call: TRBV4-2; j_call: TRBJ2-5; d_call: .; clone_size: once; cdr3_aa: CASSQGQELETQYF; cdr3_nt: TGTGCCAGCAGCCAAGGACAGGAATTAGAGACCCAGTACTTC
v_call: TRBV12-3/TRBV12-4; j_call: TRBJ2-7; d_call: .; clone_size: .; cdr3_aa: CASRSGAFREQYF; cdr3_nt: TGTGCCAGCAGATCGGGGGCCTTTAGGGAGCAGTACTTC
v_call: TRBV20-1; j_call: TRBJ2-7; d_call: .; clone_size: few; cdr3_aa: CSARVSRDPKPYEQYF; cdr3_nt: TGCAGTGCTAGGGTTAGTCGGGACCCTAAACCTTACGAGCAGTACTTC
v_call: TRBV9; j_call: TRBJ2-7; d_call: TRBD1; clone_size: many; cdr3_aa: CASSVGTGSSYEQYF; cdr3_nt: TGTGCCAGCAGCGTTGGGACAGGGAGCTCCTACGAGCAGTACTTC
v_call: TRBV25-1; j_call: TRBJ1-3; d_call: .; clone_size: many; cdr3_aa: CASSARTSFSGNTIYF; cdr3_nt: TGTGCCAGCAGTGCACGGACATCTTTCTCTGGAAACACCATATATTTT
v_call: TRBV13; j_call: TRBJ2-7; d_call: TRBD2; clone_size: few; cdr3_aa: CASSLDGTIYEQYF; cdr3_nt: TGTGCCAGCAGCTTAGATGGGACTATCTACGAGCAGTACTTC
v_call: TRBV28; j_call: TRBJ2-7; d_call: .; clone_size: many; cdr3_aa: CASSSPGPAYEQYF; cdr3_nt: TGTGCCAGCAGTTCTCCAGGGCCTGCCTACGAGCAGTACTTC
v_call: TRBV12-3/TRBV12-4; j_call: TRBJ1-5; d_call: .; clone_size: many; cdr3_aa: CASSGGEGGNQPQHF; cdr3_nt: TGTGCCAGCAGTGGGGGAGAGGGTGGCAATCAGCCCCAGCATTTT
v_call: TRBV12-3/TRBV12-4; j_call: TRBJ2-7; d_call: TRBD1; clone_size: few; cdr3_aa: CASSFGTGTYEQYF; cdr3_nt: TGTGCCAGCAGTTTCGGGACAGGGACCTACGAGCAGTACTTC
v_call: TRBV5-1; j_call: TRBJ2-3; d_call: .; clone_size: many; cdr3_aa: CASSLGGTPDTQYF; cdr3_nt: TGCGCCAGCAGCTTGGGTGGGACACCCGATACGCAGTATTTT
v_call: TRBV20-1; j_call: TRBJ2-5; d_call: .; clone_size: .; cdr3_aa: CSARETGTHKRPQYF; cdr3_nt: TGCAGTGCTAGAGAAACAGGGACCCACAAGAGACCCCAGTACTTC
v_call: TRBV4-3; j_call: TRBJ2-3; d_call: .; clone_size: many; cdr3_aa: CASSQVGGGTRMDTQYF; cdr3_nt: TGCGCCAGCAGCCAAGTGGGGGGGGGCACCCGAATGGATACGCAGTATTTT
v_call: TRBV20-1; j_call: TRBJ1-3; d_call: .; clone_size: many; cdr3_aa: CSARDRVSSGNTIYF; cdr3_nt: TGCAGTGCTAGAGATCGCGTGTCCTCTGGAAACACCATATATTTT
v_call: TRBV28; j_call: TRBJ1-1; d_call: .; clone_size: many; cdr3_aa: CASSSSLQLPNTEAFF; cdr3_nt: TGTGCCAGCAGTTCTTCATTACAGCTGCCGAACACTGAAGCTTTCTTT
v_call: TRBV7-9; j_call: TRBJ2-3; d_call: .; clone_size: .; cdr3_aa: CASSQVTKRDTQYF; cdr3_nt: TGTGCCAGCAGCCAGGTTACAAAAAGAGATACGCAGTATTTT
v_call: TRBV4-1; j_call: TRBJ2-7; d_call: TRBD1; clone_size: many; cdr3_aa: CASSQDEGQGTYEQYF; cdr3_nt: TGCGCCAGCAGCCAAGATGAGGGACAGGGGACCTACGAGCAGTACTTC
v_call: TRBV11-2; j_call: TRBJ1-4; d_call: .; clone_size: few; cdr3_aa: CASSYPRDFRSFATNEKLFF; cdr3_nt: TGTGCCAGCAGTTATCCTCGGGACTTCCGCTCTTTTGCAACTAATGAAAAACTGTTTTTT
v_call: TRBV10-1; j_call: TRBJ1-5; d_call: .; clone_size: few; cdr3_aa: CASSEVGLGPQHF; cdr3_nt: TGCGCCAGCAGTGAAGTCGGCCTGGGACCCCAGCATTTT